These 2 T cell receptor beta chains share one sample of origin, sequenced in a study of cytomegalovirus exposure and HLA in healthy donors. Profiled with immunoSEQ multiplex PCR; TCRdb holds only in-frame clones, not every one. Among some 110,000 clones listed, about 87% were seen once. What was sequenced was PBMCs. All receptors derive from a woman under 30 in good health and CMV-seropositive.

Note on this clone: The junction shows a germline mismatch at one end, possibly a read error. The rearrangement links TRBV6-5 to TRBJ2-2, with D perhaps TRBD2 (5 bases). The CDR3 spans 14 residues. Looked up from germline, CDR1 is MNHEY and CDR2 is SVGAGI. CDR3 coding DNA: TGTGCCAGCAGTTACTCCCCCTCCACCGGGGAGCTGGTTTTT. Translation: CASSYSPSTGELVF.

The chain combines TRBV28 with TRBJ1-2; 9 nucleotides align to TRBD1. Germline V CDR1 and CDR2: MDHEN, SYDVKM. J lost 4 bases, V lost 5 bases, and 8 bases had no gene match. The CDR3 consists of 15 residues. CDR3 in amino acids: CASSTQGAAGYGYTF. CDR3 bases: TGTGCCAGCAGTACACAGGGGGCGGCGGGCTATGGCTACACCTTC.